This T cell receptor beta chain was profiled in a study of cytomegalovirus exposure and HLA in healthy donors. Points from the study as a whole: Because they were indistinguishable, some V segments, including TRBV6-2 and TRBV6-3, were excluded. In an earlier analysis, about 87% or about 30%: the productive usage of most TCR beta V segments. As a later analysis showed, several of the most significant clusters appeared to be linked to common viral pathogens.

Use of 60 Vbeta and 13 Jbeta primers characterized the PCR. Method: immunoSEQ multiplex PCR; TCRdb's copy keeps in-frame clones and lacks some. In the table there are approximately 170,000 clones, approximately 80% of which are singletons. This clone was seen just once. Its specificity is unknown. The CDR3 runs to 21 residues. Germline V gene data show CDR1 as MNHEY and CDR2 as SMNVEV (reference sequence). V gave up 5 bases and J gave up 0 bases, with 29 bases separating them. The TCR was taken from a male donor in good health and CMV-seronegative. The J gene is TRBJ2-1, the V gene TRBV27; a weak D match, TRBD2 (8 bases). Sequenced sample: PBMCs. CDR3 protein: CASSPTGVVAGSRRSYNEQFF. CDR3 bases: TGTGCCAGCAGTCCCACAGGGGTTGTAGCGGGAAGTCGCCGCTCCTACAATGAGCAGTTCTTC.